A selection of T cell receptor beta chains follows, all from one sample in a study of T cells after yellow fever vaccination. Each CDR3 protein is one row after TCRdb ran MiXCR on the 5' RACE reads. The sample carries some 320,000 distinct CDR3 sequences, about 4% recorded once. This specimen consisted of PBMCs, obtained 5 days after the yellow fever booster vaccination. The receptors here all came from a young man who received the YFV17D yellow fever vaccine. Both conserved end residues are part of each CDR3. D genes are given only for firm matches. Expanded clones are given a class, and other clones once, few, many or no size at all.

clone_size	v_call	j_call	d_call	cdr3_aa	cdr3_nt
NA	TRBV12-3/TRBV12-4	TRBJ2-1	TRBD2	CASSLGDGGIFNEQFF	TGTGCCAGCAGTTTAGGGGACGGGGGGATATTTAATGAGCAGTTCTTC
few	TRBV4-1	TRBJ2-5	TRBD1	CASSQITTGRETQYF	TGCGCCAGCAGCCAAATAACGACAGGGCGGGAGACCCAGTACTTC
many	TRBV7-2	TRBJ1-1	NA	CASSLVSGNTEAFF	TGTGCCAGCAGCTTAGTGTCCGGTAACACTGAAGCTTTCTTT
many	TRBV5-1	TRBJ2-1	NA	CASSPNRASYNEQFF	TGCGCCAGCAGCCCCAACAGGGCTTCCTACAATGAGCAGTTCTTC
NA	TRBV6-5	TRBJ1-2	TRBD1	CASSLGQGTGGYTF	TGTGCCAGCAGTCTAGGACAGGGGACGGGAGGCTACACCTTC
few	TRBV20-1	TRBJ1-2	NA	CSAPRVRGYTF	TGCAGTGCGCCTAGGGTGCGGGGCTACACCTTC
many	TRBV11-1	TRBJ1-1	TRBD1	CASRWDRGRDRNTEAFF	TGTGCCAGCAGATGGGACAGGGGGCGCGATCGGAACACTGAAGCTTTCTTT
few	TRBV7-3	TRBJ2-1	NA	CASSTPNQGEQFF	TGCGCCAGCAGCACCCCGAATCAAGGGGAGCAGTTCTTC
NA	TRBV5-1	TRBJ2-1	NA	CASSLGISISSYNEQFF	TGCGCCAGCAGCTTGGGTATTTCAATCAGCTCCTACAATGAGCAGTTCTTC
few	TRBV5-6	TRBJ2-7	NA	CASSSGSGYEQYF	TGTGCCAGCAGCTCAGGGAGCGGCTACGAGCAGTACTTC
few	TRBV4-1	TRBJ1-4	NA	CASSQAGFNEKLFF	TGCGCCAGCAGCCAAGCGGGATTTAATGAAAAACTGTTTTTT
NA	TRBV11-2	TRBJ2-3	NA	CASSLDWGSTDTQYF	TGTGCCAGCAGCTTAGATTGGGGGAGCACAGATACGCAGTATTTT
many	TRBV7-2	TRBJ2-3	NA	CASSLGFTDTQYF	TGTGCCAGCAGCTTGGGCTTCACAGATACGCAGTATTTT
few	TRBV5-4	TRBJ1-2	NA	CASSSLLDSYGYTF	TGTGCCAGCAGCTCGTTATTGGACAGCTATGGCTACACCTTC
few	TRBV19	TRBJ1-5	NA	CASRPTGFNQPQHF	TGTGCCAGTAGACCCACAGGGTTTAATCAGCCCCAGCATTTT
few	TRBV7-9	TRBJ2-1	TRBD2	CASSLGTSGGSAEQFF	TGTGCCAGCAGCTTAGGGACTAGCGGGGGGTCCGCTGAGCAGTTCTTC
NA	TRBV5-6	TRBJ1-1	TRBD1	CASRQTGGGTEAFF	TGTGCCAGCAGACAGACAGGGGGTGGCACTGAAGCTTTCTTT
many	TRBV21-1	TRBJ2-2	NA	CASLRSNTGELFF	TGTGCCAGCCTTAGGTCAAACACCGGGGAGCTGTTTTTT